This T cell receptor (beta chain) was found in a study of blood T cells in healthy people across ages (dated by TCRdb to about 2015). The study in broad terms: In model experiments, template switching captured about one uniquely barcoded TCR beta cDNA molecule for every two T cells. Two additional independent replicas of 1 million unique cDNA reads from the same blood draw were analyzed for two donors (one aged 18 to 30 and one aged 80 or older). The donors were split into four age groups: young (average around 15 years), middle-aged (39), aged (approximately 60) and long-lived (over 80). Donors of different ages were randomly distributed across sequencing lanes to avoid experimental bias. The study measured age-related changes in TCR beta repertoire diversity using deep sequencing normalized with unique cDNA molecular identifiers. Results the study describes overall, beyond this receptor: Conclusive comparison of naive and antigen-experienced compartments was prevented by the profiling of bulk unsorted PBMCs. Observed TCR beta diversity per million T cells fell roughly linearly with age, and a significant reduction was already apparent by age roughly 40. Compared with the aged group, the long-lived group had more naive CD4+ T cells, fewer expanded clones and increased TCR diversity, suggesting age selection. There was a strong correlation between observed TCR beta diversity and the percentage of naive T cells measured by flow cytometry. The CMV infection status of donors was not known, potentially confounding age-related changes in expanded clonotypes. Estimates of total diversity based on one million sequenced T cells were considered lower bounds and underestimates.

To prepare the library, 5' RACE was applied. The listed sequencing device is Illumina HiSeq 2500. The second PCR ran for roughly 7 to 12 cycles and used a J-beta primer mix along with a sample-barcoded 5' primer. A template-switch 5' adaptor carrying 12 random nucleotides introduced a unique molecular identifier onto each TCR beta cDNA molecule. Each sample yielded at least 3 million CDR3-containing paired-end reads. First-strand cDNA was synthesized from all RNA with the Mint cDNA synthesis kit, primed by a TRBC-specific oligonucleotide. All cDNA was treated with uracil-DNA glycosylase and then went through a first 18-cycle PCR with the universal primers M1SS and BC2_uni_R. The published analysis was carried out like this. Each sample was normalized by randomly selecting 1 million high-quality reads, each carrying a distinct molecular identifier. Instead of being binned into consensus sequences, reads that shared molecular identifiers were thrown out. MiTCR, set to a Q25 quality threshold and the strictest error-elimination algorithm, was used for CDR3 identification, clonotype clustering and error correction. A nonparametric unseen species model with Euler transformation was used to estimate lower-bound total TCR beta diversity. Starting from the raw public reads, TCRdb applied fastp trimming at Q25, assembled clones with MiXCR and retained in-frame beta chains. Each record represents a unique CDR3 protein, reported with the most common genes and DNA among its rows. The V and J calls here are based on TCRdb, not the publication. In all, the sample holds about 900,000 distinct CDR3 sequences, and around two thirds of those were seen once. The ten largest make up around a quarter of the sample.

The CDR3 starts with the cysteine, ends with the phenylalanine, and has 16 residues. Only the CDR3 DNA is retained, 48 bases long and in frame from the first base. A distance of 21 bases separates the germline ends of V and J, which lose 6 bases and 2 bases respectively. Based on the germline V gene, the CDR1 and CDR2 sequences are SQVTM and ANQGSEA. This clonotype was seen a few times. The specificity of this receptor is unknown. One base away there is no much larger clone; base qualities are not given. Systemically healthy Caucasian individuals from Russia, 35 to 50 in total and aged roughly 6 to 100 years, were included as donors. Roughly 10 milliliters of peripheral blood were collected from each donor into EDTA-treated Vacutainer tubes. Ficoll-Paque density-gradient centrifugation was used to isolate PBMCs, with at least 6 million per sample. Trizol reagent was used to extract total RNA from PBMCs, with at least 5 micrograms per sample. The percentages of naive CD45RAhigh/CD27high T cells were determined by flow cytometry on a PBMC aliquot from every donor.

The chain uses TRBV29-1 and TRBJ2-3, and perhaps TRBD2 as D gene, on 6 matching bases. The sequence was collected from a man aged 25 to 40 in good health. Input material: blood. The CDR3: CSVGRWVADSTDTQYF. The DNA sequence is TGCAGCGTGGGGAGGTGGGTAGCGGATTCCACAGATACGCAGTATTTT.